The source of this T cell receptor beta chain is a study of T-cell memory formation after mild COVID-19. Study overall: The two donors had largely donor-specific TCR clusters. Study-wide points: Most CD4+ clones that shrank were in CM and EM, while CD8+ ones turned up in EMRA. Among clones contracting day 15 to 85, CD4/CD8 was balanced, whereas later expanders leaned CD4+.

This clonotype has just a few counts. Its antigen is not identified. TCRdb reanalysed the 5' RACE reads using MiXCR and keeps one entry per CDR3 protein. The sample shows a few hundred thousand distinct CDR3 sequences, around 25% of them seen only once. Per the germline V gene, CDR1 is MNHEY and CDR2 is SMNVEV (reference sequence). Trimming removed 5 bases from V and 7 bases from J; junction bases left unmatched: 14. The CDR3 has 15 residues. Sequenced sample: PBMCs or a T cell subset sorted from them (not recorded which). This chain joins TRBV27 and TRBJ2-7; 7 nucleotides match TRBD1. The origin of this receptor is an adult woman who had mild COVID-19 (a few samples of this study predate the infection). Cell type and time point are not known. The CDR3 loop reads CASSQRTGGWGEQYF. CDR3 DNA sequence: TGTGCCAGCAGTCAAAGGACAGGAGGCTGGGGTGAGCAGTACTTC.